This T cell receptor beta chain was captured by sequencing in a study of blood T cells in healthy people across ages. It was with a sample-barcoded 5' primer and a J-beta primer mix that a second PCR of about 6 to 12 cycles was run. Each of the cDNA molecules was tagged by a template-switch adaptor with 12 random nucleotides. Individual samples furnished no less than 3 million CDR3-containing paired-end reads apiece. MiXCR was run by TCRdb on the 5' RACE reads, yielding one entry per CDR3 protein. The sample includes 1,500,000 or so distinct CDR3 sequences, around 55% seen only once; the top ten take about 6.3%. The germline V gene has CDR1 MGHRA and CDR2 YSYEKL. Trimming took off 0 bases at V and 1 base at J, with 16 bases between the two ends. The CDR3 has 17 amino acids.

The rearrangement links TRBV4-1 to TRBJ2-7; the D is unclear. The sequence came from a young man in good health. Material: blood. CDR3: CASSQDPGLQHSYEQYF. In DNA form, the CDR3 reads TGCGCCAGCAGCCAAGACCCCGGATTACAGCATTCCTACGAGCAGTACTTC.